A single sample gave rise to the 3 T cell receptor beta chains below, sequenced in a study of cytomegalovirus exposure and HLA in healthy donors. The PCR was carried out with 60 Vbeta primers and 13 Jbeta primers. This table comes from immunoSEQ multiplex PCR, and its TCRdb copy is limited to in-frame clones, with some not included. The profile shows fewer than 150,000 clones, over 75% of them singletons. The specimen was PBMCs. The receptors were sampled from a female donor in good health and CMV-seronegative.

The CDR3 nucleotides are TGCAGCGTTTCTAAGGGGGCAGGGGGTTCCTACGAGCAGTACTTC. Its protein is CSVSKGAGGSYEQYF. The rearrangement uses TRBV29-1 and TRBJ2-5; 7 bases map to TRBD1. Near its end, the DNA agrees better with TRBJ2-7, so the J call may be wrong. Germline V CDR1 and CDR2: SQVTM, ANQGSEA. The CDR3 totals 15 residues.

V is TRBV11-2 and J is TRBJ2-7, with 13 bases identical to TRBD2. Germline loops: CDR1 SGHAT, CDR2 FQNNGV. The length of the CDR3 is 17 residues. The ends lost 1 base at V and 4 bases at J; junction bases unmatched: 7. The DNA of the CDR3 is TGTGCCAGCAGCTTAGTCCTTTGGACTAGCGGGAGTTACGAGCAGTACTTC. Its translation is CASSLVLWTSGSYEQYF.

The chain links TRBV27 to TRBJ1-1; possibly TRBD1 for D (5 bases). The CDR3 consists of 14 residues. Trimming cost V 5 bases and J 1 base, with 11 bases left between them. CDR1 is MNHEY and CDR2 is SMNVEV in the germline V gene (reference sequence). CDR3 in amino acids: CASSPQTANTEAFF. In DNA form, the CDR3 reads TGTGCCAGCAGTCCCCAGACAGCGAACACTGAAGCTTTCTTT.